These 14 T cell receptor beta chains share one sample of origin, sequenced in a study of blood T cell repertoires in COVID-19. Clones were sequenced by immunoSEQ multiplex PCR, and TCRdb holds only the in-frame ones, with some missing. This repertoire shows just over 250,000 clones, 86% found once; its top ten account for around 10%. The specimen was peripheral blood. Receptor source: a man aged 40-50 years who had recovered from COVID-19.

The rearrangement uses TRBV7-2 and TRBJ2-2; D is unresolved. The CDR3 loop spans 16 amino acids. From germline, CDR1 is SGHTA and CDR2 FQGNSA. V was cut by 0 bases and J by 4 bases, with 12 bases left in between. The CDR3 protein is CASSLASGNPTGELFF. As DNA, the CDR3 is TGTGCCAGCAGCTTAGCGTCCGGTAACCCCACCGGGGAGCTGTTTTTT.

This clone was seen only a few times. The chain joins TRBV3-1 (or the pseudogene TRBV3-2) to TRBJ1-2; D is perhaps TRBD1 (5 bases). Germline assignment: CDR1 LGHDT and CDR2 YNNKEL (reference sequence). V was shortened by 2 bases and J by 8 bases, with 21 bases between the two germline ends. The CDR3 loop spans 16 amino acids. CDR3 amino acids: CASSQSPGTGEGGYTF. The CDR3 nucleotides are TGTGCCAGCAGCCAATCCCCCGGGACGGGGGAAGGAGGCTACACCTTC.

This chain's CDR3 is CASSGLAGQRDTQYF. The CDR3 region has the DNA TGTGCCAGTTCGGGACTAGCGGGACAGAGAGATACGCAGTATTTT. V is TRBV5-4 and J is TRBJ2-3; 13 bases agree with TRBD2. The CDR3 loop spans 15 amino acids. J lost 5 bases, V lost 8 bases, and 8 bases had no gene match. CDR1 and CDR2 from the germline V gene are SGHNT and YYREEE (reference sequence).

This chain links TRBV3-1 (or the pseudogene TRBV3-2) with TRBJ2-3; the match to TRBD2 covers 8 bases. Germline V gives CDR1 LGHDT, CDR2 YNNKEL (reference sequence). With 2 bases clipped from V and 0 bases from J, the junction kept 13 bases outside the gene matches. The CDR3 extends over 19 amino acids. CDR3 loop: CASSQFGLAGDVSTDTQYF. The CDR3 DNA reads TGTGCCAGCAGCCAATTCGGACTAGCAGGGGACGTTAGCACAGATACGCAGTATTTT.

The chain employs TRBV6-2 or TRBV6-3 and TRBJ2-1, with TRBD1 as a possible D gene (5 bases). The CDR3 loop spans 14 amino acids. Germline lookup yields CDR1 MNHEY and CDR2 SVGEGT. V lost 2 bases, J lost 2 bases, and 7 bases lay in between. CDR3: CASSYGAAYNEQFF. In nucleotides, the CDR3 is TGTGCCAGCAGTTACGGGGCAGCCTACAATGAGCAGTTCTTC.

V gene TRBV14 combines with J gene TRBJ1-2; 7 bases line up with TRBD1. Germline V CDR1 and CDR2: SGHDN, FVKESK. The CDR3 length is 17 residues. The V gene end was trimmed by 0 bases and the J gene end by 0 bases; junction bases not matched to a gene: 7. The chain's CDR3 is CASSQDRGQRTNYGYTF. DNA for the CDR3: TGTGCCAGCAGCCAAGATCGGGGACAGCGAACTAACTATGGCTACACCTTC.

The V and J genes are TRBV23-1 and TRBJ2-5; 11 nucleotides agree with TRBD2. TRBV23-1 is identified as an open reading frame with a role that is uncertain. The J segment lost 5 bases and the V segment lost 1 base, leaving 9 bases of the junction unmatched. The CDR3 spans 17 residues. DNA of the CDR3: TGCGCCAGCAGTCAATACTTCGGGACTAGCGGAGGGGAGACCCAGTACTTC. It yields the protein CASSQYFGTSGGETQYF.

The chain has TRBV11-2 and TRBJ2-7; a weak D match, TRBD1 (6 bases). V was cut by 5 bases and J by 3 bases, with 20 bases left in between. CDR3 length: 16 amino acids. CDR1 and CDR2 (germline): SGHAT, FQNNGV. CDR3 in DNA: TGTGCCAGCAGCCCCCGTTCGGGGTACAGGGACTACGAGCAGTACTTC. Encoded protein: CASSPRSGYRDYEQYF.

The chain has TRBV3-1 (or the pseudogene TRBV3-2) and TRBJ1-1, with D tentatively TRBD1 (5 bases). With 1 base removed from V and 10 bases from J, the gap between germline ends came to 10 bases. The CDR3 spans 12 residues. Germline CDR1 reads LGHDT; CDR2 reads YNNKEL (reference sequence). The CDR3 region is CASSQAPGPAFF. The CDR3 DNA sequence: TGTGCCAGCAGCCAAGCCCCAGGGCCAGCTTTCTTT.

This sequence joins TRBV10-1 and TRBJ2-1; 7 bases map to TRBD1. The CDR3 sequence is 13 residues long. Trimming at V came to 6 bases and at J to 9 bases, leaving 8 bases not matched to a gene. CDR1 and CDR2 from the germline V gene are WNHNN and SYGVQD (reference sequence). As DNA, the CDR3 is TGCGCCAGCAGCGAGACAGGGTTCGGTGAGCAGTTCTTC. It codes for CASSETGFGEQFF.

This chain uses TRBV14 with TRBJ2-4; possibly TRBD1 for D (9 bases). The CDR3 has 17 amino acids. V gave up 4 bases and J gave up 6 bases, with 22 bases separating them. Looked up from germline, CDR1 is SGHDN and CDR2 is FVKESK. CDR3 protein: CASSRWTGDGTRNIQYF. The CDR3 DNA follows: TGTGCCAGCAGCCGGTGGACAGGGGATGGGACTAGAAACATTCAGTACTTC.

Only one count was recorded for this clone. V is TRBV19 and J is TRBJ2-5, with 7 bases aligning to TRBD2. V lost 4 bases to trimming and J lost 4 bases; unmatched junction nucleotides: 9. The germline gives CDR1 LNHDA, CDR2 SQIVND (reference sequence). The CDR3 runs 15 residues. For the CDR3, the DNA is TGTGCCAGTAGTACCACCTCACTAGCGAGAGAGACCCAGTACTTC. Protein sequence: CASSTTSLARETQYF. The entire variable domain, with the rest obtained from reference TRBV19 and TRBJ2-5, is as follows: DGGITQSPKYLFRKEGQNVTLSCEQNLNHDAMYWYRQDPGQGLRLIYYSQIVNDFQKGDIAEGYSVSREKKESFPLTVTSAQKNPTAFYLCASSTTSLARETQYFGPGTRLLVL.

This chain joins TRBV11-2 and TRBJ1-2; D gene uncertain. Trimming cost V 2 bases and J 6 bases, with 10 bases left between them. This CDR3 comprises 13 residues. The germline CDR1 and CDR2 sequences are SGHAT and FQNNGV. CDR3 residues: CASSLLRRNGYTF. The DNA of the CDR3 is TGTGCCAGCAGCTTATTAAGGAGGAATGGCTACACCTTC.

J is TRBJ2-7 and V is TRBV19; 8 positions match TRBD1. Germline V CDR1 and CDR2: LNHDA, SQIVND (reference sequence). J was trimmed by 4 bases and V by 1 base; bases with no gene match: 3. This CDR3 is 14 amino acids long. The CDR3 sequence is CASSIGDRGYEQYF. CDR3 in DNA: TGTGCCAGTAGTATAGGTGACAGGGGTTACGAGCAGTACTTC. Full variable domain (remainder filled in from reference TRBV19 and TRBJ2-7): DGGITQSPKYLFRKEGQNVTLSCEQNLNHDAMYWYRQDPGQGLRLIYYSQIVNDFQKGDIAEGYSVSREKKESFPLTVTSAQKNPTAFYLCASSIGDRGYEQYFGPGTRLTVT.